A single sample is the source of the 2 T cell receptor beta chains below, sequenced in a study of cytomegalovirus exposure and HLA in healthy donors. Both 60 Vbeta primers and 13 Jbeta primers went into the PCR. Here immunoSEQ multiplex PCR was the method, and the copy in TCRdb shows in-frame clones only, minus some. The sample holds 100,000 to 120,000 clones, 60% to 85% seen once. Sample: PBMCs. These receptors all stem from a woman aged 55-70 years in good health and CMV-seropositive.

The rearrangement joins TRBV7-9 to TRBJ1-1; possible D gene TRBD1, 6 bases. This CDR3 is 15 amino acids long. From germline, CDR1 is SEHNR and CDR2 FQNEAQ (reference sequence). Trimming took off 5 bases at V and 1 base at J, with 14 bases between the two ends. CDR3 region: CASSPQGPRNTEAFF. The DNA of the CDR3 is TGTGCCAGCAGCCCACAGGGTCCGAGGAACACTGAAGCTTTCTTT.

The V and J genes are TRBV7-2 and TRBJ2-1, with 7 bases identical to TRBD2. CDR1 SGHTA and CDR2 FQGNSA come from the germline V gene. There are 15 residues in the CDR3. The ends lost 1 base at V and 7 bases at J; junction bases unmatched: 7. CDR3 amino acids: CASSLGGGRFNEQFF. Here the CDR3 DNA reads TGTGCCAGCAGCTTAGGGGGCGGGAGATTTAATGAGCAGTTCTTC.